Listed here are 7 T cell receptor beta chains from one sample, sequenced in a study of blood T cell repertoires in COVID-19. Sequenced by immunoSEQ multiplex PCR; TCRdb stores in-frame clones only, minus some. The table includes 250,000 to 300,000 clones, roughly 88% detected once. Input material: peripheral blood. All receptors come from a woman aged 30 to 39 who had recovered from COVID-19.

The J gene is TRBJ1-5, the V gene TRBV10-3; 8 nucleotides align to TRBD1. This CDR3 comprises 14 residues. Trimming at V came to 4 bases and at J to 6 bases, leaving 5 bases not matched to a gene. Germline CDR1 ENHRY, CDR2 SYGVKD. The CDR3 loop is CAISATGGIQPQHF. The CDR3 nucleotides read TGTGCCATCAGTGCTACAGGGGGAATTCAGCCCCAGCATTTT.

The chain recombines TRBV4-1 with TRBJ1-6, with unresolved D. Trimming took 0 bases from V and 7 from J, leaving 10 bases between them. Germline V CDR1 and CDR2: MGHRA, YSYEKL. The CDR3 extends over 15 amino acids. The CDR3 sequence is CASSQERARNSPLHF. The CDR3 DNA is TGCGCCAGCAGCCAAGAGCGGGCTAGGAATTCACCCCTCCACTTT.

The chain has TRBV19 and TRBJ1-6, with 8 positions matching TRBD1. Germline assignment: CDR1 LNHDA and CDR2 SQIVND (reference sequence). The CDR3 spans 15 residues. The ends lost 4 bases at V and 6 bases at J; junction bases unmatched: 5. The CDR3 spells CASSTRTGTNSPLHF. The CDR3 coding sequence is TGTGCCAGTAGTACACGGACAGGGACTAATTCACCCCTCCACTTT. Full variable domain (missing parts from reference TRBV19 and TRBJ1-6): DGGITQSPKYLFRKEGQNVTLSCEQNLNHDAMYWYRQDPGQGLRLIYYSQIVNDFQKGDIAEGYSVSREKKESFPLTVTSAQKNPTAFYLCASSTRTGTNSPLHFGNGTRLTVT.

The CDR3 DNA reads TGTGCCAGCCTGGACCCCGGGAGTCGACCAGATACGCAGTATTTT. It codes for CASLDPGSRPDTQYF. The chain has TRBV19 and TRBJ2-3, with D possibly TRBD2 on 6 matching bases. Germline lookup yields CDR1 LNHDA and CDR2 SQIVND (reference sequence). The CDR3 is 15 amino acids. The V end was cut by 9 bases, the J end by 4 bases, with 20 bases between.

CDR3 loop: CSVRETSNTEAFF. CDR3 DNA: TGCAGCGTTCGGGAGACGTCTAACACTGAAGCTTTCTTT. This chain links TRBV29-1 with TRBJ1-1, with D hard to call. Germline CDR1 and CDR2: SQVTM and ANQGSEA. Trimming removed 5 bases from V and 2 bases from J, with 12 bases in between. This CDR3 has 13 amino acids.

The chain combines TRBV6-2 or TRBV6-3 with TRBJ1-2; D uncertain. V lost 0 bases and J lost 0, with 8 bases in between. Germline V gene sequence: CDR1 MNHEY, CDR2 SVGEGT. The CDR3 sequence is 15 residues long. The CDR3 DNA reads TGTGCCAGCAGTTACTCGCCCAGAACTAACTATGGCTACACCTTC. It encodes CASSYSPRTNYGYTF.

The V gene is TRBV4-2, the J gene TRBJ2-7; 8 bases are a match to TRBD1. The CDR3 runs to 16 residues. Germline CDR1 is LGHNA and CDR2 is YNFKEQ. With V trimmed by 0 bases and J by 4 bases, 8 bases remained unmatched. The CDR3 is CASSQDRDRTFYEQYF. Written as DNA, the CDR3 is TGTGCCAGCAGCCAAGATCGGGACAGGACCTTTTACGAGCAGTACTTC.